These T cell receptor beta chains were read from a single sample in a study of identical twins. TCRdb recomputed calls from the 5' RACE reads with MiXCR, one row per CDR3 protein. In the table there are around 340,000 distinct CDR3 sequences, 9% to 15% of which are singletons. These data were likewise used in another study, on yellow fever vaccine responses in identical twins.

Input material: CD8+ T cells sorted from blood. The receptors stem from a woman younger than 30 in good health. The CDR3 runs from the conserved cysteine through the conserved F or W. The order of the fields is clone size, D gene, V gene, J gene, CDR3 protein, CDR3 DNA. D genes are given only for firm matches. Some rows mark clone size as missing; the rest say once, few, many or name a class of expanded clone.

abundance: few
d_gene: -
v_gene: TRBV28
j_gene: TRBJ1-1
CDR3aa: CASSFDGERAFF
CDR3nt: TGTGCCAGCAGTTTTGACGGGGAGCGAGCTTTCTTT

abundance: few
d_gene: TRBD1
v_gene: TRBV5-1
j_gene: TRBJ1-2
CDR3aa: CASSVQGADGYTF
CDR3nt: TGCGCCAGCAGCGTACAGGGGGCGGATGGCTACACCTTC

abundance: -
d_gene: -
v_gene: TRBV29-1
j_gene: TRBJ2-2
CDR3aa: CSGFTGTGELFF
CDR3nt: TGCAGCGGTTTCACAGGTACCGGGGAGCTGTTTTTT

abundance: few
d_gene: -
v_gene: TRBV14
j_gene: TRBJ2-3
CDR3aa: CASSQDYWDTQYF
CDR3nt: TGTGCCAGCAGCCAAGATTACTGGGATACGCAGTATTTT

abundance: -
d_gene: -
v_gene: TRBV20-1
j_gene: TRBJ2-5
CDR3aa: CSARAGPVGTLETQYF
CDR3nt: TGCAGTGCTAGAGCCGGCCCCGTGGGGACTTTGGAGACCCAGTACTTC

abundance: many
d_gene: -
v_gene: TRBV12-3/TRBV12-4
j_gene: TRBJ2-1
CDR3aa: CASIIGGVRSYNEQFF
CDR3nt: TGTGCCAGCATCATTGGCGGGGTTCGCTCCTACAATGAGCAGTTCTTC

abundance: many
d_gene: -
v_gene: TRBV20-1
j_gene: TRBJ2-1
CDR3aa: CSARGYRWTYNEQFF
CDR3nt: TGCAGTGCTCGTGGGTACAGGTGGACCTACAATGAGCAGTTCTTC

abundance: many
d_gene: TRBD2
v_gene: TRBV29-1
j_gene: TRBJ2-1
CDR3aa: CSVEDPLAGGPNEQFF
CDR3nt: TGCAGCGTTGAAGACCCACTAGCGGGAGGGCCCAATGAGCAGTTCTTC

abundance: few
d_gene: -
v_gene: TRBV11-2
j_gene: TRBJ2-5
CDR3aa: CASSFPRGKETQYF
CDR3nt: TGTGCCAGCAGCTTCCCAAGGGGTAAAGAGACCCAGTACTTC

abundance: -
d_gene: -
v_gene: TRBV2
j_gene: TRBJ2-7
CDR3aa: CASSEAQGPSYEQYF
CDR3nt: TGTGCCAGCAGTGAAGCGCAGGGGCCGTCCTACGAGCAGTACTTC

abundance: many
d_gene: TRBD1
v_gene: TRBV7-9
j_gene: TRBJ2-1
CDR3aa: CASSQGAYNEQFF
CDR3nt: TGTGCCAGCTCGCAGGGGGCCTACAATGAGCAGTTCTTC

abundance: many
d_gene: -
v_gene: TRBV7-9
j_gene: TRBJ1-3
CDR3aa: CASRPPGTGNTIYF
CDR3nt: TGTGCCAGCAGACCGCCAGGGACTGGAAACACCATATATTTT

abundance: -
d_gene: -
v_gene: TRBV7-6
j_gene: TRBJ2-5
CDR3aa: CASNSGLREVGETQYF
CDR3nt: TGTGCCAGCAACTCCGGTCTACGGGAAGTCGGAGAGACCCAGTACTTC

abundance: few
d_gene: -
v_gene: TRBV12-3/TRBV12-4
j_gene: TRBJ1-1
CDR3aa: CASSLGGGLNTEAFF
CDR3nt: TGTGCCAGCAGTCTAGGAGGGGGACTGAACACTGAAGCTTTCTTT

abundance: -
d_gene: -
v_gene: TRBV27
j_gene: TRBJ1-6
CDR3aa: CASSQVAGQNSPLHF
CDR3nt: TGTGCCAGCAGCCAAGTCGCGGGGCAAAATTCACCCCTCCACTTT

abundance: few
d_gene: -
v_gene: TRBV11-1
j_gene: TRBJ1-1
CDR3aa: CASSPRGEPEAFF
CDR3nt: TGTGCCAGCAGCCCTCGAGGGGAACCTGAAGCTTTCTTT

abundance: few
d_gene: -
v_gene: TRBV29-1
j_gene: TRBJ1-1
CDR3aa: CSVEGGGEAFF
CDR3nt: TGCAGCGTTGAGGGGGGGGGTGAAGCTTTCTTT

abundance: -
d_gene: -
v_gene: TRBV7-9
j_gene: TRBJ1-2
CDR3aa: CASSDGLGTNDYGYTF
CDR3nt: TGTGCCAGCAGCGATGGGCTCGGGACAAACGACTATGGCTACACCTTC

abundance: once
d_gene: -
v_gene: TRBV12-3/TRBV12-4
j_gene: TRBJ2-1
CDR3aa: CASSFVGSGDEQSF
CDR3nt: TGTGCCAGCAGTTTCGTAGGGAGTGGCGATGAGCAGTCCTTC

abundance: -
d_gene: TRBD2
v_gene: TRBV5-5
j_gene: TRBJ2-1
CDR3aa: CASSQDRGGGFEQFF
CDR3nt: TGTGCCAGCAGCCAAGACCGGGGGGGTGGTTTTGAGCAGTTCTTC

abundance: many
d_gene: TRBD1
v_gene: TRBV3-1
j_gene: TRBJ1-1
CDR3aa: CASSPRTGPNTEAFF
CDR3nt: TGTGCCAGCAGCCCCCGGACAGGCCCGAACACTGAAGCTTTCTTT

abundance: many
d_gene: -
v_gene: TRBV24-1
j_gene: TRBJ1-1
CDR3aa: CATSDQGYTEAFF
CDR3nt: TGTGCCACCAGTGATCAGGGGTACACTGAAGCTTTCTTT

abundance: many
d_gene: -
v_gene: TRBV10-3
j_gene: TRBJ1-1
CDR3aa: CAISEEYLHEAFF
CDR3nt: TGTGCCATCAGTGAAGAATACCTCCATGAAGCTTTCTTT

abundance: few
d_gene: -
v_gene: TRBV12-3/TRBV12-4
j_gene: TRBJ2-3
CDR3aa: CASSLRPGPDTQYF
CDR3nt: TGTGCCAGCAGTTTACGCCCAGGGCCAGATACGCAGTATTTT

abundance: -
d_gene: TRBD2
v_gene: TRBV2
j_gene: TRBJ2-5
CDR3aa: CASRVTSAPQETQYF
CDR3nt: TGTGCCAGCAGAGTTACTAGCGCCCCTCAAGAGACCCAGTACTTC

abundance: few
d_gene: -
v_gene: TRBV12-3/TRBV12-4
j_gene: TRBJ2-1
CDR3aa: CASSLRQVYNEQFF
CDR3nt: TGTGCCAGCAGTTTGAGACAGGTTTACAATGAGCAGTTCTTC

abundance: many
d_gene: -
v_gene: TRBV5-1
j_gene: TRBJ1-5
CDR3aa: CASSPTESNQPQHF
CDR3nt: TGCGCCAGCAGCCCGACAGAGAGCAATCAGCCCCAGCATTTT

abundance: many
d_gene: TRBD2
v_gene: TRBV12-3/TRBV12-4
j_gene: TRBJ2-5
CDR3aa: CASRVSGSLETQYF
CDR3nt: TGTGCCAGCAGAGTTAGCGGGAGCCTAGAGACCCAGTACTTC

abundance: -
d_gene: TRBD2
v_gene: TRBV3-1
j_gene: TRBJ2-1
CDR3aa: CASSESGTSGANEQFF
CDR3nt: TGTGCCAGCAGCGAATCCGGGACTAGCGGGGCCAATGAGCAGTTCTTC

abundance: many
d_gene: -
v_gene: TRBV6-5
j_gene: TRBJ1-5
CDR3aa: CASSFLSWNQPQHF
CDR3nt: TGTGCCAGCAGTTTTTTATCGTGGAATCAGCCCCAGCATTTT

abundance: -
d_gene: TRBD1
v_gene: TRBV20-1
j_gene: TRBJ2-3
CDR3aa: CSAPTGARGDTQYF
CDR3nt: TGCAGTGCTCCTACAGGGGCCCGCGGAGATACGCAGTATTTT

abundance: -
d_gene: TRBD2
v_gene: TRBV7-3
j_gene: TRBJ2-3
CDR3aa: CASSTRLAGGPGDTQYF
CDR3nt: TGTGCCAGCAGCACCAGACTAGCGGGAGGGCCTGGAGATACGCAGTATTTT

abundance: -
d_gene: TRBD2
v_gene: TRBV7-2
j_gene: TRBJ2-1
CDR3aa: CASSLSPSGSRNEQFF
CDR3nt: TGTGCCAGCAGCTTATCGCCTAGCGGGAGTCGGAATGAGCAGTTCTTC

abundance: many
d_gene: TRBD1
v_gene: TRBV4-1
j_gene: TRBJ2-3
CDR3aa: CASSQPGQIFTDTQYF
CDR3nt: TGCGCCAGCAGCCAACCGGGACAGATCTTCACAGATACGCAGTATTTT

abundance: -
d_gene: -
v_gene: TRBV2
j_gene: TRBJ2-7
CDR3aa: CASSEVLRTSYEQYF
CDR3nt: TGTGCCAGCAGTGAAGTTTTACGGACCTCCTACGAGCAGTACTTC

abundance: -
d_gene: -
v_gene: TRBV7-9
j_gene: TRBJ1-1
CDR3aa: CASSLVAGTEAFF
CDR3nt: TGTGCCAGCAGCTTAGTGGCTGGCACTGAAGCTTTCTTT

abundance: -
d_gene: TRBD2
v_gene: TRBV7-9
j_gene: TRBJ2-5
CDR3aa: CASSRSGGTQETQYF
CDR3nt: TGTGCCAGCAGCCGTAGCGGGGGGACCCAAGAGACCCAGTACTTC

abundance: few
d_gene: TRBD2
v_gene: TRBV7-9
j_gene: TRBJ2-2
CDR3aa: CASSPAAGERTGELFF
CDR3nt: TGTGCCAGCAGCCCCGCGGCGGGAGAACGGACCGGGGAGCTGTTTTTT

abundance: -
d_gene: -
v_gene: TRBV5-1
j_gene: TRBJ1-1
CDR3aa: CASSLKGGDTEAFF
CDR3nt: TGCGCCAGCAGCTTGAAAGGGGGGGACACTGAAGCTTTCTTT

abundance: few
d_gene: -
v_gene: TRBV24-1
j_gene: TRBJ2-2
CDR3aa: CATSDPTGTGELFF
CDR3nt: TGTGCCACCAGTGACCCAACAGGGACCGGGGAGCTGTTTTTT

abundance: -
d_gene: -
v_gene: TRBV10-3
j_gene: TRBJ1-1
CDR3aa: CAISEEGGTEAFF
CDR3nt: TGTGCCATCAGTGAAGAAGGGGGCACTGAAGCTTTCTTT

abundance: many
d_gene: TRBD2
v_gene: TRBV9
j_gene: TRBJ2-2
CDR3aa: CASSVVPAGGPGTGELFF
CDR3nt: TGTGCCAGCAGCGTAGTCCCAGCGGGAGGCCCAGGGACCGGGGAGCTGTTTTTT

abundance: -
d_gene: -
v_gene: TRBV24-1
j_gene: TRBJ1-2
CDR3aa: CATSSGDPYGYTF
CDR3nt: TGTGCCACCAGTTCAGGGGATCCCTATGGCTACACCTTC

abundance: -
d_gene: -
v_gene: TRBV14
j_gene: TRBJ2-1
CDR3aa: CASSPMGNEQFF
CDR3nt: TGTGCCAGCAGCCCAATGGGGAATGAGCAGTTCTTC

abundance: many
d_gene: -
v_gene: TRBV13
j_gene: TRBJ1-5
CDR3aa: CASSLGARGRNQPQHF
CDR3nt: TGTGCCAGCAGCTTAGGCGCAAGGGGACGAAATCAGCCCCAGCATTTT

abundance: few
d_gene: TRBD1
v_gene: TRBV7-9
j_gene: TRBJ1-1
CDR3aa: CASSFPQGQGDTEAFF
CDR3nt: TGTGCCAGCAGCTTCCCCCAGGGACAGGGGGACACTGAAGCTTTCTTT

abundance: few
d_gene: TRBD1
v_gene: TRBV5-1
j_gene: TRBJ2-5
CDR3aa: CASSQSSGQGQETQYF
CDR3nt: TGCGCCAGCAGCCAATCTTCGGGACAGGGGCAAGAGACCCAGTACTTC

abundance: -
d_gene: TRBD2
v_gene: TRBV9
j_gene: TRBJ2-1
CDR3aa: CASSGSGGPNNEQFF
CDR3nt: TGTGCCAGCAGTGGAAGCGGGGGCCCAAACAATGAGCAGTTCTTC

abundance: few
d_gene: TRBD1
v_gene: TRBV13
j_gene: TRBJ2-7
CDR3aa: CASSLGQGAGTPSSYEQYF
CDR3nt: TGTGCCAGCAGCTTAGGGCAGGGGGCTGGAACTCCCAGCTCCTACGAGCAGTACTTC

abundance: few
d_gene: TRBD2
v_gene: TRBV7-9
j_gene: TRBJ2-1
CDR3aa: CASSLGTSGSNEQFF
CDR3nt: TGTGCCAGCAGCCTCGGGACTAGCGGGAGCAATGAGCAGTTCTTC

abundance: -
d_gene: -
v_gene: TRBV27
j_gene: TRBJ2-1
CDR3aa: CASSLAWVGNEQFF
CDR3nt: TGTGCCAGCAGTCTAGCCTGGGTGGGGAATGAGCAGTTCTTC

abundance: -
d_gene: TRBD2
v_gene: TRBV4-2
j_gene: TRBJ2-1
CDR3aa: CASSQEPAGGGLFEQFF
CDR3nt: TGTGCCAGCAGCCAAGAACCTGCGGGAGGGGGTCTCTTTGAGCAGTTCTTC

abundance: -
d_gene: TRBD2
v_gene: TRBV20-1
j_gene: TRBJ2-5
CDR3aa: CSASRQRGPYQETQYF
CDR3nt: TGCAGTGCTAGCCGCCAGCGGGGGCCCTACCAAGAGACCCAGTACTTC

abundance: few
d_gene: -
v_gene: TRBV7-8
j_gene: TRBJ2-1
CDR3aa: CASSPPAGLDEQFF
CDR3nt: TGTGCCAGCAGCCCGCCGGCGGGGCTGGATGAGCAGTTCTTC

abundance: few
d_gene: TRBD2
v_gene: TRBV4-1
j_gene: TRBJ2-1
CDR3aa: CASSQEAGTNYNEQFF
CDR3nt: TGCGCCAGCAGCCAAGAGGCCGGGACTAATTACAATGAGCAGTTCTTC

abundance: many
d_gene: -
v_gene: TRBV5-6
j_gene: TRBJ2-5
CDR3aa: CASSLEIVQETQYF
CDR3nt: TGTGCCAGCAGCTTGGAGATCGTCCAAGAGACCCAGTACTTC

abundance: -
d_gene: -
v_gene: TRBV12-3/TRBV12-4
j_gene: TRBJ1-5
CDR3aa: CASSRGVLGNQPQHF
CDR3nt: TGTGCCAGCAGCCGAGGGGTTCTTGGCAATCAGCCCCAGCATTTT

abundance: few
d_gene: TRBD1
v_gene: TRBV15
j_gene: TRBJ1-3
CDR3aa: CATSQDRGPGNTIYF
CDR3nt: TGTGCCACCAGCCAGGACAGGGGCCCTGGAAACACCATATATTTT

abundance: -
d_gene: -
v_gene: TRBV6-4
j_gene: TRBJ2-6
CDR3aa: CAARRMAALSGANVLTF
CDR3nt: TGTGCCGCCCGGCGGATGGCCGCTCTTTCTGGGGCCAACGTCCTGACTTTC

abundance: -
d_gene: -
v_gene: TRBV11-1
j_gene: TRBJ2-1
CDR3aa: CASSFPNSGTGSYNEQFF
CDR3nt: TGTGCCAGCAGCTTTCCCAATAGCGGGACAGGCTCCTACAATGAGCAGTTCTTC